Listed here are 7 T cell receptor beta chains from one sample, sequenced in a study of T cell repertoires in cytomegalovirus infection (dated by TCRdb to about 2019). The sequencer was an Illumina HiSeq 1500. TCRdb handled the public reads itself, with Q25 trimming in fastp and clone calling in MiXCR, and kept productive beta chains. Under each unique CDR3 protein, matching rows form one entry showing the most common genes and DNA. This sample has 60,000 to 75,000 distinct CDR3 sequences in its table, and 22% of those were observed once. Roughly 80% of the sample is held by the ten biggest clonotypes. These TCRs are of unknown antigen specificity. The sequenced sample consisted of PBMCs, sequenced either directly or after in vitro stimulation (not recorded which). These receptors were collected from a human donor in good health (CMV status not recorded). Some clones in this sample may be carry-over from other donors' samples.

V is TRBV7-2 and J is TRBJ1-2; tentative D call: TRBD1 (5 bases). With 1 base removed from V and 7 bases from J, the gap between germline ends came to 25 bases. The CDR3 sequence is 18 residues long. Germline V gene sequence: CDR1 SGHTA, CDR2 FQGNSA. In DNA form, the CDR3 reads TGTGCCAGCAGCTTAGTCCGGCCAGGGACCAACCTTATAGGTGGCTACACCTTC. Translated, it gives CASSLVRPGTNLIGGYTF.

There are many counts of this clonotype. V is TRBV7-6 and J is TRBJ2-2; 8 nucleotides agree with TRBD2. After removal of 1 base from V and 2 bases from J, the junction contained 3 bases not matched to a gene. The germline V gene has CDR1 SGHVS and CDR2 FNYEAQ. This CDR3 has 16 residues. The DNA of the CDR3 is TGTGCCAGCAGCTTAGTTGCGGGGGGAAACACCGGGGAGCTGTTTTTT. Protein product: CASSLVAGGNTGELFF.

The genes are TRBV6-2 or TRBV6-3 and TRBJ2-2; 7 bases fit TRBD1. The CDR3 spans 15 residues. J was trimmed by 1 base and V by 6 bases; bases with no gene match: 5. CDR1 MNHEY and CDR2 SVGEGT come from the germline V gene. The CDR3 DNA follows: TGTGCCAGCAGCCGAAGACAGGGGAACACCGGGGAGCTGTTTTTT. Its translation is CASSRRQGNTGELFF.

The V and J genes are TRBV6-2 or TRBV6-3 and TRBJ2-2; TRBD2 aligns across 14 bases. The CDR3 totals 20 residues. V lost 4 bases and J lost 1; bases outside the gene matches: 11. Germline V gives CDR1 MNHEY, CDR2 SVGEGT. CDR3 sequence (DNA): TGTGCCAGCAGTTCCACCCGAGTCGGACTAGCGGGAGGGAACACCGGGGAGCTGTTTTTT. Its protein product is CASSSTRVGLAGGNTGELFF.

This clonotype was observed many times. The chain has TRBV6-1 and TRBJ1-2; D ambiguous. Germline CDR1 MNHNS, CDR2 SASEGT. The CDR3 loop spans 15 amino acids. V was clipped by 2 bases and J by 3 bases, with 13 bases between them. CDR3 amino acids: CASSEYPDVYYGYTF. Here the CDR3 DNA reads TGTGCCAGCAGTGAATATCCGGACGTATACTATGGCTACACCTTC.

This chain joins TRBV6-2 or TRBV6-3 and TRBJ2-7, with 9 bases identical to TRBD2. V lost 2 bases to trimming and J lost 6 bases; unmatched junction nucleotides: 8. The CDR3 length is 15 residues. Germline values: CDR1 MNHEY, CDR2 SVGEGT. The CDR3 DNA follows: TGTGCCAGCAGTTACATCGGTAGCGGGAGAGGCGAGCAGTACGTC. This sequence encodes CASSYIGSGRGEQYV.

V and J are TRBV20-1 and TRBJ2-1, with D tentatively TRBD2 (6 bases). The V gene lost 4 bases and the J gene lost 2 bases, with 12 bases spanning the gap. Germline V gene sequence: CDR1 DFQATT, CDR2 SNEGSKA (reference sequence). The CDR3 contains 14 residues. The DNA for the CDR3 is TGCAGTGCTAAGCTAGCGATTACCTACAATGAGCAGTTCTTC. Its translation is CSAKLAITYNEQFF.